Sequencing of this T cell receptor (beta chain) was carried out in a study of response to subunit inactivated influenza vaccine. Each CDR3 protein is one row after TCRdb ran MiXCR on the RT-PCR reads. The data show hundreds of thousands of distinct CDR3 sequences, 15% to 19% seen once. The CDR3 is 13 amino acids. V shed 5 bases and J shed 4 bases, with 13 bases lying between them. The germline gives CDR1 DFQATT, CDR2 SNEGSKA (reference sequence). This clonotype was found many times. What it binds is not known. General study findings and limits: There was a suggestion from the authors that each seasonal influenza vaccination recruits few new T cells.

The rearrangement joins TRBV20-1 to TRBJ2-3, with D possibly TRBD2 on 5 matching bases. The clonotype was recovered from a man in his fifties or sixties who received an inactivated influenza vaccine. The specimen comprised PBMCs from blood, sampled 11 to 12 days after vaccination. CDR3 protein: CSAAGSFADTQYF. CDR3 in DNA: TGCAGTGCTGCGGGCTCCTTCGCAGATACGCAGTATTTT.